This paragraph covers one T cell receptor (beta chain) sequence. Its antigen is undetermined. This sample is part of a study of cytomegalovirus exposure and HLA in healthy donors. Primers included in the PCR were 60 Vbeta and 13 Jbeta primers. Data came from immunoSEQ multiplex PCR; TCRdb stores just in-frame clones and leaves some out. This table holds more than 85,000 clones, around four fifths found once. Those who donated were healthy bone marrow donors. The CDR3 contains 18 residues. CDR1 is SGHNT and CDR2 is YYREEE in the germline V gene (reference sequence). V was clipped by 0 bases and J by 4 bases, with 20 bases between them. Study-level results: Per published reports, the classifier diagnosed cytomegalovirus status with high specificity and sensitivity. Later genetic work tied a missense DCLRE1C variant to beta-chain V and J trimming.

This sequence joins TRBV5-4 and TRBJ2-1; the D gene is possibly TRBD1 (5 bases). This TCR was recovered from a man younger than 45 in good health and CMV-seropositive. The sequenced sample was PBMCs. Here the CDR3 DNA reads TGTGCCAGCAGCTTGGAGGGGTATACGAACCTGGGGTACAATGAGCAGTTCTTC. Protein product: CASSLEGYTNLGYNEQFF.